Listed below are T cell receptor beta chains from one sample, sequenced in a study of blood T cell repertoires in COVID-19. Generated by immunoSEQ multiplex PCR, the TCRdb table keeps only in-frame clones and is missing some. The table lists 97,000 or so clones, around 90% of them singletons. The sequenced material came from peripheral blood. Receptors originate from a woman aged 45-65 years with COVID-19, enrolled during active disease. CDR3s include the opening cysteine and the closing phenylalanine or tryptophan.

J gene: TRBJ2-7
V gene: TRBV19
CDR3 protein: CASSIDSGPGGFSYEQYF

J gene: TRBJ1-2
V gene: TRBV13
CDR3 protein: CASSLGGGGGGYTF

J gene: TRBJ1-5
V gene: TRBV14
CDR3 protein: CASSQGAGAQPQHF

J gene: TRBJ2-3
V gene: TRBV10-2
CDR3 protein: CASRTDRVGTDTQYF

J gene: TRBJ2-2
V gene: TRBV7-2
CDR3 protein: CASSQMGGTNTGELFF

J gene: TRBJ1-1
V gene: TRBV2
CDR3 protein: CASSAQTVTEAFF

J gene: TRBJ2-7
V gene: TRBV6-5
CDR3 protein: CASTPEAGVIYEQYF

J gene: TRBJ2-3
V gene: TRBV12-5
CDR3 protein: CASGTGGYTDTQYF

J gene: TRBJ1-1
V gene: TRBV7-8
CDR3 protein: CASSLSGQNTEAFF

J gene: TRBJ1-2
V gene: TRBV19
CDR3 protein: CASNQQGANYGYTF

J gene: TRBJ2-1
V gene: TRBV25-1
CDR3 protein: CASSELASGQSNEQFF

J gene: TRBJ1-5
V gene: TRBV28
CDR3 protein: CASSSGTGSQPQHF

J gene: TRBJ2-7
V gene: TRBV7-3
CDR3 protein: CASSPSTGAPRYEQYF

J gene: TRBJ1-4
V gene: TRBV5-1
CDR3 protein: CASSLGEFNEKLFF

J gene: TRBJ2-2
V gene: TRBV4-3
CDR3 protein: CASSQVWDRGRTGELFF

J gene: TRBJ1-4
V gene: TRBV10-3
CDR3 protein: CAISERQAINEKLFF

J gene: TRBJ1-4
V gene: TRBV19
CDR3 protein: CASSPSDSRRNEKLFF

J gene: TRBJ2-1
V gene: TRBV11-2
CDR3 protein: CASSLIVAGTGGRNEQFF

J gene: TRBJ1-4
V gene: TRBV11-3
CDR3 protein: CASSLVIGAANNEKLFF

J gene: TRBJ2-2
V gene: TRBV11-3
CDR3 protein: CASSRSGGSPGELFF

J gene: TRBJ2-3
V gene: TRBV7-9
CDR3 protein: CATARDTDTQYF

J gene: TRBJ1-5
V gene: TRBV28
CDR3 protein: CASSLISARPQHF

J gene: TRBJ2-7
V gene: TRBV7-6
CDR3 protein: CASSLGSDSSYEQYF

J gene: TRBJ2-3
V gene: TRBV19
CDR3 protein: CASKSGGSQDYSTQYF

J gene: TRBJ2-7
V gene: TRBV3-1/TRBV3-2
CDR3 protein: CASSSAKGQGSYEQYF

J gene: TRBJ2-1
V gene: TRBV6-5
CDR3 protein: CASSYSIAAPIQQFF

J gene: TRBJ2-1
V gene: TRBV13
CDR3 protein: CASSFWGGSYNEQFF

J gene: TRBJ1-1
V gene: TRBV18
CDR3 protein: CASSPLSGIVEGAFF

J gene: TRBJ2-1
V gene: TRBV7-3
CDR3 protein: CASSSGGSYNEQFF

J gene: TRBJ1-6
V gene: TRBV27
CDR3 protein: CASLGDGRRQTPLHF

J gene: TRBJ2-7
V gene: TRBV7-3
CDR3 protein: CASSLRAGKDYEQYF

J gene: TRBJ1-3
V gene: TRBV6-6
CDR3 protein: CASSYAQGSGNTIYF

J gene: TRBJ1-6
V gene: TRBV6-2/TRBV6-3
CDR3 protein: CASSYGEEESSYNSPLHF

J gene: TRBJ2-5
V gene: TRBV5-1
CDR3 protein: CASSGGRETQYF

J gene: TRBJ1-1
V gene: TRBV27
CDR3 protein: CASRGRQSYEAFF

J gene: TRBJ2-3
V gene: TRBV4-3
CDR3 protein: CASSQKPVTGGTDTQYF

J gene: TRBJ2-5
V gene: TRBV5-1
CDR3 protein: CASQARSGGQETQYF

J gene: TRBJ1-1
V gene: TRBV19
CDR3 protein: CASSIGRATEAFF

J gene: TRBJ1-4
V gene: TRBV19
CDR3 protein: CASTNFRDRVEKLFF

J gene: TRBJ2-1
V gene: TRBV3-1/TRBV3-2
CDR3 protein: CASSPPSADNEQFF

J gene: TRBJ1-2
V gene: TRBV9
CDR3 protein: CASSARDRGLTNYGYTF

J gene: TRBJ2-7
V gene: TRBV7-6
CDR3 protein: CASSLLGHISYEQYF

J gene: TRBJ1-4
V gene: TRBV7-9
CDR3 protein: CASSVTGGAGNEKLFF

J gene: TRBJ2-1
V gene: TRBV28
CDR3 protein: CASSLIEREQFF

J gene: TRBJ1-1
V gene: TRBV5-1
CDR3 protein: CASSLGGGEYTEAFF

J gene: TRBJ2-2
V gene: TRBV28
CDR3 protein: CATKTYRGANTGELFF

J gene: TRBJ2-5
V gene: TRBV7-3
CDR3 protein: CASSPQGSFGETQYF

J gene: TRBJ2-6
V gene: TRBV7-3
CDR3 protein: CASSSGQAAGVLTF

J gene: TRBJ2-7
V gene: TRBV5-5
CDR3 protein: CASSWEQGPYEQYF

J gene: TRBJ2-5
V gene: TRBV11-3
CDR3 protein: CASSRGLAGGPRETQYF

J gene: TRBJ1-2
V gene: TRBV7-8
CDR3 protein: CASSSGTIRGYTF

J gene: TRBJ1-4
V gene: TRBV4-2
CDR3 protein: CASSQDLRQGGEKLFF

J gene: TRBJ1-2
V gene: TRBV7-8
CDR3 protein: CASSPRQGNYGYTF

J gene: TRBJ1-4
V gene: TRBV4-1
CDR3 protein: CASSQDNTPTNEKLFF

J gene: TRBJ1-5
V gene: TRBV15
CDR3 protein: CATSRDLAGTGRTISNQPQHF

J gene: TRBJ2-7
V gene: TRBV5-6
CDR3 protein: CASSLTLTASYEQYF